This note documents a single T cell receptor beta chain sequence. The sample is drawn from a study of T cell responses to AZD1222 COVID-19 vaccine. Study details: Analysis merged second doses at about 4 or about 12 weeks.

The assay was immunoSEQ multiplex PCR, and TCRdb's table has in-frame clones only and misses some. The repertoire holds under 300,000 clones, with approximately 93% as singletons. This specimen consisted of peripheral blood, obtained on day 0 of AZD1222 vaccination. This clonotype was sampled from an adult in good health.

In nucleotides, the CDR3 is TGCGCCAGCAGCTTGGACGGAGCGAGCAATCAGCCCCAGCATTTT. Encoded protein: CASSLDGASNQPQHF. The chain uses TRBV5-1 and TRBJ1-5; no reliable D call. The germline V gene encodes CDR1 SGHRS and CDR2 YFSETQ. The CDR3 is 15 residues long. Trimming cost V 0 bases and J 1 base, with 8 bases left between them.